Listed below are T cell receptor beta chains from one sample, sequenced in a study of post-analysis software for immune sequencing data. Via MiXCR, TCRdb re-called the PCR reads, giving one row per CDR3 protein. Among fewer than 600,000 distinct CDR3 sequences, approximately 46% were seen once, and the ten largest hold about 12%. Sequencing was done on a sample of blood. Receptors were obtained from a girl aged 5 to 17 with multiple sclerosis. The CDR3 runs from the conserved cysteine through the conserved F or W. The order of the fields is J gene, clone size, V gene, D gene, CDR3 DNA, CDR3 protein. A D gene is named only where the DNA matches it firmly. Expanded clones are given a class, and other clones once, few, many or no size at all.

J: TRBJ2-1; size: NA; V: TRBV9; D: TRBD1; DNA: TGTGCCAGCAGCACAGGACAGGGATGGGACAATGAGCAGTTCTTC; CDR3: CASSTGQGWDNEQFF
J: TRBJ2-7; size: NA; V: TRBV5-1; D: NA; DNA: TGCGCCAGCAACGAAATGAGGGGGTCCTCCTACGAGCAGTACTTC; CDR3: CASNEMRGSSYEQYF
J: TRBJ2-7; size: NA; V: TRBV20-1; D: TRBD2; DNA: TGCAGTGCGCGTATCCCGGGACTATCAGCCTACGAGCAGTACTTC; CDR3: CSARIPGLSAYEQYF
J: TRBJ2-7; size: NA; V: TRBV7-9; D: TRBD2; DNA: TGTGCCAGCAGTCCGAATAGCGGGAGGGCTTACGAGCAGTACTTC; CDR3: CASSPNSGRAYEQYF
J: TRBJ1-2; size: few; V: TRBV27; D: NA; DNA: TGTGCCAGCAGTTCCCTTCAGAAGCCCTATGGCTACACCTTC; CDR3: CASSSLQKPYGYTF
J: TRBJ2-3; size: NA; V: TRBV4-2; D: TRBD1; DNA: TGTGCCAGCAGCGAGACGGACAGGGGAGGCCGTGATACGCAGTATTTT; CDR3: CASSETDRGGRDTQYF
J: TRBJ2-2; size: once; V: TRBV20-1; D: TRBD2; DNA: TGCAGTGCTACCAAGGGACTAGCGGGGAGCACCGGGGAGCTGTTTTTT; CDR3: CSATKGLAGSTGELFF
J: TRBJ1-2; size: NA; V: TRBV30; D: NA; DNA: TGTGCCTGGAGTGTATACGGTTCGGGCTACACCTTC; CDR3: CAWSVYGSGYTF
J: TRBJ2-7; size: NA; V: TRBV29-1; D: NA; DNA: TGCAGCGTTCAGACTGAATCCTCCTACGAGCAGTACTTC; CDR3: CSVQTESSYEQYF
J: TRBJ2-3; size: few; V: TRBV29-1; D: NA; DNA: TGCAGCGTTGGGGCAGATACGCAGTATTTT; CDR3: CSVGADTQYF
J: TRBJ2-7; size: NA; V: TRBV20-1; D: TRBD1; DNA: TGCAGTGCTAGGGGACAGTCCTACGAGCAGTACTTC; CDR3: CSARGQSYEQYF
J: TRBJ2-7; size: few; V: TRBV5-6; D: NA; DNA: TGTGCCAGCAACGGACGGAGCTACGAGCAGTACTTC; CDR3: CASNGRSYEQYF
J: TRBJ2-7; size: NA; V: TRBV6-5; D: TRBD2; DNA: TGTGCCAGCAGAAAAAGGACTAGCGGCAATTACGAGCAGTACTTC; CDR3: CASRKRTSGNYEQYF
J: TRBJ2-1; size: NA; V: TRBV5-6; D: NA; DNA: TGTGCCAGCAGCTTGGGTACTAGCAGGAGCTACAATGAGCAGTTCTTC; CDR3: CASSLGTSRSYNEQFF
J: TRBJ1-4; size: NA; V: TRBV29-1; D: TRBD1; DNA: TGCAGCGTTGTGATAGGACAGGGGGCATTTAATGAAAAACTGTTTTTT; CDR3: CSVVIGQGAFNEKLFF
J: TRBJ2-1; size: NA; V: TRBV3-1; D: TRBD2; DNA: TGTGCCAGCAGCCAAGTCGAGCGGGAGGTTCGGGGGAATGAGCAGTTCTTC; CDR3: CASSQVEREVRGNEQFF